Following are 12 T cell receptor beta chains from one sample sequenced in a study of cytomegalovirus exposure and HLA in healthy donors. The study ran its PCR with 60 Vbeta and 13 Jbeta primers. The repertoire was sequenced with immunoSEQ multiplex PCR; TCRdb's copy has only in-frame clones and lacks some. The top ten clones hold approximately 7% of a sample with 160,000 or so clones, about 82% of them seen once. Sequencing was performed on PBMCs. These receptor sequences come from a woman in her 30s in good health and CMV-seropositive.

This clone was counted between two and nine times. The genes are TRBV30 and TRBJ2-3, with 11 bases matching TRBD2. CDR1 is GTSNPN and CDR2 is SVGIG in the germline V gene (reference sequence). J was trimmed by 2 bases and V by 3 bases; bases with no gene match: 7. This CDR3 has 16 amino acids. CDR3 DNA sequence: TGTGCCTGGAGCCAGATGGGACTAGCGGCCACAGATACGCAGTATTTT. Protein: CAWSQMGLAATDTQYF.

Only one count was recorded for this clone. The rearrangement joins TRBV9 to TRBJ2-1; D is ambiguous. This CDR3 has 14 residues. CDR1 and CDR2 from the germline V gene are SGDLS and YYNGEE. Trimming removed 3 bases from V and 8 bases from J, with 15 bases in between. The CDR3 DNA follows: TGTGCCAGCAGCGCTGGTGTCTCAAGCGATGAGCAGTTCTTC. Its translation is CASSAGVSSDEQFF.

This clone was seen more than once but under ten times. The V gene is TRBV7-9, the J gene TRBJ2-5; 7 nucleotides align to TRBD2. There are 15 residues in the CDR3. CDR1 and CDR2 (germline): SEHNR, FQNEAQ (reference sequence). Trimming took 1 base from V and 2 from J; bases not matched to a gene: 4. The CDR3 is CASSLVGGVQETQYF. The CDR3 DNA follows: TGTGCCAGCAGCTTAGTGGGGGGGGTGCAAGAGACCCAGTACTTC.

This chain joins TRBV9 and TRBJ1-6; D may be TRBD1 (5 bases). V was trimmed by 4 bases and J by 0 bases, leaving 17 bases between them. CDR3 length: 18 amino acids. The germline V gene has CDR1 SGDLS and CDR2 YYNGEE. The CDR3 nucleotides are TGTGCCAGCAGCCCCCAGGGCGGTTCGAGCTCCTATAATTCACCCCTCCACTTT. It specifies CASSPQGGSSSYNSPLHF.

The V gene is TRBV13, the J gene TRBJ2-7; tentatively, D is TRBD1 (6 bases). Between the trimmed V and J ends, which lost 5 bases and 0 bases, there was a span of 14 bases. Germline V CDR1 and CDR2: PRHDT, FYEKMQ (reference sequence). This CDR3 is built from 15 residues. The CDR3 region has the DNA TGTGCCAGCAGCCTAAGGGGGACCAGCTCCTACGAGCAGTACTTC. Protein product: CASSLRGTSSYEQYF.

This clone was seen a handful of times. This sequence joins TRBV6-6 and TRBJ2-7; possibly TRBD1 for D (5 bases). Per the germline V gene, CDR1 is MNHNY and CDR2 is SVGAGI (reference sequence). Trimming left V 6 bases short and J 5 bases short, with 11 bases between. CDR3 length equals 12 residues. CDR3 nucleotide sequence: TGTGCCAGCAGACCAGGGCACCACGAGCAGTACTTC. Protein product: CASRPGHHEQYF.

The CDR3 loop reads CASSQLMARGANYGYTF. As DNA, the CDR3 is TGTGCCAGCAGCCAATTGATGGCGCGGGGGGCTAACTATGGCTACACCTTC. The chain is built from TRBV16 and TRBJ1-2, with D possibly being TRBD1 (5 bases). V was trimmed by 1 base and J by 0 bases, leaving 15 bases between them. The CDR3 spans 17 residues. The germline V gene encodes CDR1 KGHSY and CDR2 FQNENV.

V usage is TRBV10-2 and J usage is TRBJ2-7, with a weak D call TRBD1 (5 bases). The CDR3 sequence is 14 residues long. V lost 10 bases to trimming and J lost 1 base, with 17 bases between them. Germline V gene data show CDR1 as WSHSY and CDR2 as SAAADI. The CDR3 here is CATTHETGSYEQYF. CDR3 DNA sequence: TGCGCCACGACCCATGAAACAGGATCCTACGAGCAGTACTTC.

The rearrangement uses TRBV27 and TRBJ1-4; TRBD1 might be the D (5 bases). Trimming cost V 1 base and J 7 bases, with 10 bases left between them. The CDR3 totals 14 residues. The germline V gene has CDR1 MNHEY and CDR2 SMNVEV (reference sequence). This CDR3 reads CASSLWEGSEKLFF. As DNA, the CDR3 is TGTGCCAGCAGTTTATGGGAGGGGAGTGAAAAACTGTTTTTT. The complete variable domain, with remaining parts taken from reference TRBV27 and TRBJ1-4, reads EAQVTQNPRYLITVTGKKLTVTCSQNMNHEYMSWYRQDPGLGLRQIYYSMNVEVTDKGDVPEGYKVSRKEKRNFPLILESPSPNQTSLYFCASSLWEGSEKLFFGSGTQLSVL.

The rearrangement joins TRBV30 to TRBJ2-5, with TRBD1 matching over 11 bases. The DNA matches TRBJ2-7 better at its end, which makes the J call doubtful. The CDR3 length is 14 residues. Germline lookup yields CDR1 GTSNPN and CDR2 SVGIG (reference sequence). The CDR3 loop is CAWGGGDRGYEQYF. CDR3 coding DNA: TGTGCCTGGGGAGGAGGGGACAGGGGGTACGAGCAGTACTTC.

The genes are TRBV6-1 and TRBJ2-7, with 12 bases lining up with TRBD1. V was pared by 6 bases and J by 9 bases, with 9 bases of the junction left unmatched. Germline V gene lookup returns CDR1 MNHNS and CDR2 SASEGT. The CDR3 covers 14 residues. CDR3 amino acids: CASSPGTGGLGQYF. The CDR3 DNA reads TGTGCCAGCAGCCCCGGGACAGGGGGCCTCGGGCAGTACTTC.

The chain links TRBV2 to TRBJ2-2; 8 positions match TRBD1. This CDR3 comprises 15 residues. The germline CDR1 and CDR2 sequences are SNHLY and FYNNEI. V shed 4 bases and J 0 bases; nucleotides not matched to a gene: 1. CDR3 sequence (DNA): TGTGCCAGCAGTGTGGACAGGGCGAACACCGGGGAGCTGTTTTTT. This translates into CASSVDRANTGELFF.